One and the same sample provided the 28 T cell receptor beta chains below, sequenced in a study of molecular identifiers for immune sequencing clone quantification. TCRdb used MiXCR to reprocess the PCR reads, holding one entry per CDR3 protein. The repertoire holds 460,000 or so distinct CDR3 sequences, with around 25% as singletons. The sequenced sample was naive CD8+ T cells from blood, with Jurkat cell RNA spiked in. Subset here: FACS-sorted CD8+CD4-CCR7+CD45RA+ naive T cells. All receptors come from a human donor in good health. Some libraries in this study had Jurkat cell RNA spiked in.

V and J are TRBV18 and TRBJ1-1; 8 nucleotides align to TRBD1. This CDR3 has 15 amino acids. Trimming at V came to 3 bases and at J to 7 bases, leaving 10 bases not matched to a gene. The germline CDR1 and CDR2 sequences are KGHSH and LQKENI. The chain's CDR3 is CASSPQGRGRIEAFF. Here the CDR3 DNA reads TGTGCCAGCTCACCCCAGGGCAGGGGGCGAATTGAAGCTTTCTTT.

This clonotype was seen a few times. The DNA for the CDR3 is TGTGCCAGCAGTTACTCGGAGGTGACTTGGTACGAGCAGTACTTC. It encodes CASSYSEVTWYEQYF. V usage is TRBV6-5 and J usage is TRBJ2-7, with D possibly being TRBD2 (5 bases). The length of the CDR3 is 15 residues. Trimming pared 0 bases from V and 4 bases from J, leaving 13 bases between. Germline V gene data show CDR1 as MNHEY and CDR2 as SVGAGI.

Comments on this clonotype: This may come from a read error, since a much larger clone is one base off. The chain links TRBV6-5 to TRBJ1-5; TRBD1 matches 8 bases. Germline V lookup: CDR1 MNHEY, CDR2 SVGAGI. The CDR3 contains 14 residues. CDR3 in DNA: TGTGCCAGCAGCGGCGGACAGGGCAATCGGCCCCAGCATTTT. It yields the protein CASSGGQGNRPQHF.

The chain links TRBV6-6 to TRBJ1-3, with D tentatively TRBD1 (6 bases). V was shortened by 0 bases and J by 2 bases, with 11 bases between the two germline ends. The length of the CDR3 is 16 residues. Germline CDR1 is MNHNY and CDR2 is SVGAGI (reference sequence). The CDR3 DNA reads TGTGCCAGCAGTTACTCCGTTGGGGGCGCTGGAAACACCATATATTTT. As protein: CASSYSVGGAGNTIYF.

Details on this clonotype: An end of the junction differs from the germline gene, which may be a read error. The rearrangement joins TRBV27 to TRBJ2-5; 11 bases align to TRBD2. The CDR3 has 13 amino acids. Germline loops: CDR1 MNHEY, CDR2 SMNVEV (reference sequence). The CDR3, as DNA: TGTGCCAGCAGACTAGCGGGAGTAGAGCCCCAGTACTTC. This sequence encodes CASRLAGVEPQYF.

A word on this clonotype: It may be a read error: a sequence one base away is much more abundant. V usage is TRBV4-3 and J usage is TRBJ2-7, with TRBD1 matching over 8 bases. Germline trimming cut 3 bases from V and 2 bases from J; bases unmatched to any gene: 6. CDR1 is LGHNA and CDR2 is YSLEER in the germline V gene. This CDR3 comprises 15 residues. CDR3 DNA sequence: TGCGCCAGCAGCCATGACAGGGGATTTACCTACGAGCAGTACTTC. Translated, it gives CASSHDRGFTYEQYF.

This clonotype was seen a handful of times. This chain uses TRBV29-1 with TRBJ2-3, with 14 positions matching TRBD2. V was pared by 1 base and J by 1 base, with 7 bases of the junction left unmatched. Germline CDR1 reads SQVTM; CDR2 reads ANQGSEA. The CDR3 runs 18 residues. CDR3 nucleotides: TGCAGCGTTGAAGGACTAGCGGGAGGGGGTAGGGGCACAGATACGCAGTATTTT. Amino acid sequence: CSVEGLAGGGRGTDTQYF.

The gene calls are TRBV27 and TRBJ2-3, with 14 bases identical to TRBD2. The trim removed 6 bases at V and 0 bases at J, leaving 8 bases unmatched. This CDR3 is 18 amino acids long. Germline CDR1 MNHEY, CDR2 SMNVEV (reference sequence). CDR3 sequence reads: CASSSGTSGSRSTDTQYF. CDR3 nucleotide sequence: TGTGCCAGCAGCTCCGGGACTAGCGGGAGTCGGAGCACAGATACGCAGTATTTT.

This clonotype was detected a few times. This sequence joins TRBV3-1 and TRBJ2-7; 8 bases map to TRBD2. V shed 1 base, J shed 5 bases, and the junction held 10 bases outside the gene matches. This CDR3 has 16 residues. Germline-derived CDR1 and CDR2 are LGHDT and YNNKEL (reference sequence). CDR3 nucleotide sequence: TGTGCCAGCAGCCAAGTAAAAAGAGCGGGAGCCCACGAGCAGTACTTC. Amino acid sequence: CASSQVKRAGAHEQYF.

This clonotype was detected ten times or more. V gene TRBV29-1 combines with J gene TRBJ2-1; 10 bases are shared with TRBD2. The V gene end was trimmed by 0 bases and the J gene end by 9 bases; junction bases not matched to a gene: 8. Looked up from germline, CDR1 is SQVTM and CDR2 is ANQGSEA. This CDR3 is 15 amino acids long. The chain's CDR3 is CSVEDVASGGVEQFF. CDR3 coding DNA: TGCAGCGTTGAAGATGTGGCTAGCGGGGGCGTTGAGCAGTTCTTC.

This chain connects TRBV6-5 to TRBJ1-2, with a possible D match to TRBD1 (6 bases). Trimming pared 10 bases from V and 8 bases from J, leaving 17 bases between. Germline lookup yields CDR1 MNHEY and CDR2 SVGAGI. CDR3 length: 12 residues. In nucleotides, the CDR3 is TGTGCCACCCTTCGGGGGGGCGACGGCTACACCTTC. Amino acids: CATLRGGDGYTF.

In this sample, this clonotype turned up many times. V gene TRBV7-8 combines with J gene TRBJ2-7; D gene uncertain. CDR1 is SGHVS, CDR2 FQNEAQ, per germline. Trimming took off 6 bases at V and 2 bases at J, with 17 bases between the two ends. The CDR3 has 15 amino acids. CDR3 coding DNA: TGTGCCAGCAGTTCGATAAACAGCTGGGCCTACGAGCAGTACTTC. It specifies CASSSINSWAYEQYF.

This chain links TRBV7-2 with TRBJ2-3; a possible D gene is TRBD2 (6 bases). CDR1 and CDR2 from the germline V gene are SGHTA and FQGNSA. Trimming removed 5 bases at V and 5 bases at J, with 17 bases between. This CDR3 comprises 15 residues. DNA for the CDR3: TGTGCCAGCAGCCCATCGGGGGTGGCGGGAGATACGCAGTATTTT. Its protein is CASSPSGVAGDTQYF.

At least ten counts were recorded for this clonotype. This chain connects TRBV7-2 to TRBJ1-2; D is perhaps TRBD1 (6 bases). Germline V gene data show CDR1 as SGHTA and CDR2 as FQGNSA. CDR3 length equals 16 residues. Trimming left V 4 bases short and J 8 bases short, with 23 bases between. The CDR3 sequence is CASSSPLLTGDGGYTF. The CDR3, as DNA: TGTGCCAGCAGCTCCCCTTTGCTGACAGGCGATGGCGGCTACACCTTC.

V gene TRBV7-6 combines with J gene TRBJ2-5; 11 bases are a match to TRBD1. The V and J ends lost 1 base and 1 base, in that order; junction bases with no gene match: 2. Germline V gives CDR1 SGHVS, CDR2 FNYEAQ. This CDR3 is 16 amino acids long. The CDR3 spells CASSLGTGGSQETQYF. The DNA of the CDR3 is TGTGCCAGCAGCTTAGGGACAGGGGGCTCCCAAGAGACCCAGTACTTC.

This clonotype was seen ten or more times. The genes are TRBV2 and TRBJ2-3; D is uncertain. This CDR3 region has 12 residues. The V end lost 10 bases, the J end lost 1 base, and 9 bases lay between the germline ends. The germline gives CDR1 SNHLY, CDR2 FYNNEI. DNA of the CDR3: TGTGCCACCCCGACGGGCACAGATACGCAGTATTTT. This translates into CATPTGTDTQYF.

This clonotype was picked up a small number of times. This sequence joins TRBV27 and TRBJ1-1; TRBD1 matches at 10 bases. The V gene end was trimmed by 1 base and the J gene end by 1 base; junction bases not matched to a gene: 9. This CDR3 contains 18 residues. Looked up from germline, CDR1 is MNHEY and CDR2 is SMNVEV (reference sequence). CDR3 protein: CASSLYGGQGTSNTEAFF. The CDR3 bases are TGTGCCAGCAGTTTATACGGGGGACAGGGGACTTCGAACACTGAAGCTTTCTTT.

A word on this clonotype: Germline and junction disagree at one end, which may indicate a read error. The V and J genes are TRBV6-6 and TRBJ2-3, with TRBD2 identical over 9 bases. CDR3 length: 15 residues. The germline V gene has CDR1 MNHNY and CDR2 SVGAGI (reference sequence). CDR3 in amino acids: CASCYARGGADTQYF. Written as DNA, the CDR3 is TGTGCCAGCTGTTACGCGCGGGGGGGAGCAGATACGCAGTATTTT.

There are many counts of this clonotype. The V call is TRBV7-9, the J call TRBJ2-7, with 8 nucleotides matching TRBD2. The germline V gene encodes CDR1 SEHNR and CDR2 FQNEAQ (reference sequence). Trimming took 4 bases from V and 5 from J; bases not matched to a gene: 4. This CDR3 contains 13 residues. CDR3 in amino acids: CASSSGLEDEQYF. CDR3 sequence (DNA): TGTGCCAGCAGCTCGGGACTAGAAGACGAGCAGTACTTC.

This chain links TRBV12-3 or TRBV12-4 with TRBJ2-5; D may be TRBD2 (5 bases). The V and J ends lost 5 bases and 5 bases respectively, with 24 bases between them. CDR3 length equals 17 residues. CDR3: CASSTSPIPGNGETQYF. The CDR3 DNA sequence: TGTGCCAGCAGTACCTCCCCAATCCCGGGAAATGGTGAGACCCAGTACTTC.

The sample holds many counts of this clonotype. As DNA, the CDR3 is TGTGCCAGCAGTTTAGAAATAGTGGGGGAGGTTGCTTTCTTT. Translated: CASSLEIVGEVAFF. This chain links TRBV12-3 or TRBV12-4 with TRBJ1-1; a possible D gene is TRBD1 (5 bases). The CDR3 spans 14 residues. V shed 1 base and J shed 11 bases, with 17 bases lying between them.

The V and J genes are TRBV20-1 and TRBJ2-7; tentatively, D is TRBD1 or TRBD2 (5 bases each). CDR3 length: 15 residues. Trimming stripped 1 base from V and 0 bases from J, with 13 bases between. The germline V gene encodes CDR1 DFQATT and CDR2 SNEGSKA (reference sequence). This chain's CDR3 is CSARGPKGSSYEQYF. CDR3 nucleotide sequence: TGCAGTGCTAGAGGTCCCAAGGGGAGCTCCTACGAGCAGTACTTC.

In this sample, this clonotype turned up many times. The rearrangement uses TRBV7-9 and TRBJ1-4, with D unresolved. The CDR3 loop spans 15 amino acids. V gave up 3 bases and J gave up 7 bases, with 15 bases separating them. CDR1 is SEHNR and CDR2 is FQNEAQ in the germline V gene (reference sequence). The CDR3 bases are TGTGCCAGCAGCTTGAGCGTCTCTGTAGGTGAAAAACTGTTTTTT. It encodes CASSLSVSVGEKLFF.

This clonotype was observed at least ten times. The chain carries TRBV30 and TRBJ2-1; 13 nucleotides agree with TRBD2. The CDR3 is made up of 13 amino acids. With V trimmed by 3 bases and J by 12 bases, 5 bases remained unmatched. The germline gives CDR1 GTSNPN, CDR2 SVGIG (reference sequence). The CDR3 nucleotides read TGTGCCTGGAGCGGACTAGCGGGAGAACGGCAGTTCTTC. It codes for CAWSGLAGERQFF.

In this sample, this clonotype turned up once. With a much larger clone just one base away, this may be a read error. The chain combines TRBV20-1 with TRBJ2-3, with D unclear. Germline CDR1 is DFQATT and CDR2 is SNEGSKA (reference sequence). The CDR3 covers 14 residues. The CDR3 region is CSAGDLWSHGTQYF. The DNA for the CDR3 is TGCAGTGCTGGAGATCTTTGGTCTCATGGTACGCAGTATTTT.

This clonotype occurred a few times. The chain uses TRBV13 and TRBJ2-7; 8 bases match TRBD1. V lost 4 bases to trimming and J lost 5 bases; unmatched junction nucleotides: 10. Germline V gives CDR1 PRHDT, CDR2 FYEKMQ (reference sequence). CDR3 length equals 15 residues. For the CDR3, the DNA is TGTGCCAGCAGCTCCGCGGACAGGGCGCGCGACGAGCAGTACTTC. This translates into CASSSADRARDEQYF.

This clonotype was counted ten times or more. J is TRBJ1-3 and V is TRBV4-3; possibly TRBD1 for D (5 bases). The V end was cut by 0 bases, the J end by 0 bases, with 12 bases between. This CDR3 is built from 17 residues. The V gene's germline CDR1 is LGHNA and CDR2 YSLEER. CDR3 coding DNA: TGCGCCAGCAGCCAAGATCGCCAGGGAGGCTCTGGAAACACCATATATTTT. Residues: CASSQDRQGGSGNTIYF.

The chain has TRBV6-2 or TRBV6-3 and TRBJ2-4; 8 bases are shared with TRBD2. V lost 1 base to trimming and J lost 1 base; unmatched junction nucleotides: 3. The V gene's germline CDR1 is MNHEY and CDR2 SVGEGT. The CDR3 covers 16 residues. The CDR3 spells CASSYWPSGAKNIQYF. CDR3 sequence (DNA): TGTGCCAGCAGTTACTGGCCTAGCGGGGCCAAAAACATTCAGTACTTC.